This T cell receptor beta chain was captured in a study of Graves' ophthalmopathy and Graves' hyperthyroidism. This clonotype was seen many times. What it binds is unknown. Certain patients were not enrolled. These were patients with other autoimmune diseases, uncontrolled infections, pregnancy or lactation. Researchers took RNA transcripts and amplified TCR beta CDR3 regions from them. HTBI primers were used in a first-round RT-PCR, which preceded a second-round multiplex PCR. TCRdb reprocessed the multiplex PCR reads via MiXCR and lists one record per CDR3 protein. In the table there are around 1.1 million distinct CDR3 sequences, 35% to 40% of which are singletons. V was trimmed by 3 bases and J by 5 bases, leaving 7 bases between them. Per germline, CDR1 DFQATT and CDR2 SNEGSKA (reference sequence). This CDR3 spans 11 amino acids. General observations from the study: A classifier, a 13-signature model, separated ophthalmopathy from stable hyperthyroidism with around 88% sensitivity and about 83% specificity. The model's prediction of ophthalmopathy progression had 65% to 71% sensitivity and 72% to 80% specificity.

Sequencing used peripheral blood or thyroid tissue (not recorded which). V gene TRBV20-1 combines with J gene TRBJ2-5; D is undetermined. The clonotype was recovered from an adult man with Graves' hyperthyroidism. CDR3 in amino acids: CSARMVETQYF. The CDR3 nucleotides are TGCAGTGCTAGGATGGTGGAGACCCAGTACTTC.